This TCR beta chain was retrieved from a study of T cells in Graves' hyperthyroidism and ophthalmopathy. There were TCR beta CDR3 regions amplified from RNA transcripts. Initially, a first-round RT-PCR of the TCR CDR3 employed the HTBI primer set. Each CDR3 protein is one row after TCRdb ran MiXCR on the multiplex PCR reads. Altogether 730,000 or so distinct CDR3 sequences are present, approximately 18% being singletons, with the ten largest covering approximately 15%. Patients were excluded because of uncontrolled infection, other autoimmune disease, pregnancy or lactation. Extraction of PBMCs used 8.5 to 10 ml of fresh peripheral blood. Study-wide results and limits: Ophthalmopathy was separated from stable hyperthyroidism by a 13 V-J model.

Germline CDR1 and CDR2: MDHEN and SYDVKM. CDR3 length: 14 residues. V was trimmed by 5 bases and J by 3 bases, leaving 14 bases between them. This clonotype came up many times. What it binds is not known. Sequencing was carried out using blood. The sequence was collected from a woman aged 45 to 65 with Graves' hyperthyroidism that later progressed to Graves' ophthalmopathy. The V call is TRBV28, the J call TRBJ2-7; D gene uncertain. CDR3 in amino acids: CASSHLIGVYEQYF. The CDR3 coding sequence is TGTGCCAGCAGTCATCTCATCGGAGTCTACGAGCAGTACTTC.